This passage covers 21 T cell receptor beta chains from one sample sequenced in a study of OX40 agonist ivuxolimab in advanced cancers. Only in-frame clones appear in the TCRdb table, and some are missing; sequencing was by immunoSEQ multiplex PCR. This table holds tens of thousands of clones, 84% found once. This specimen consisted of CD4+ or CD8+ T cells sorted from blood, obtained in a trial of the OX40 agonist ivuxolimab. These TCRs come from an adult with an advanced solid tumor such as melanoma, head and neck, liver or kidney cancer.

The V call is TRBV2, the J call TRBJ2-5, with TRBD2 as a possible D gene (6 bases). Trimming took 5 bases from V and 1 from J, leaving 14 bases between them. The V gene's germline CDR1 is SNHLY and CDR2 FYNNEI. The CDR3 spans 15 residues. The CDR3 nucleotides are TGTGCCAGCAGTTTCCTGCTCGGGGGCCAAGAGACCCAGTACTTC. Its translation: CASSFLLGGQETQYF.

This clone was picked up one time. The genes are TRBV4-1 and TRBJ1-6; no reliable D call. V was cut by 4 bases and J by 3 bases, with 7 bases left in between. This CDR3 comprises 14 residues. Germline V gene lookup returns CDR1 MGHRA and CDR2 YSYEKL. The CDR3 sequence is CASSPGDYNSPLHF. The CDR3 region has the DNA TGCGCCAGCAGCCCTGGGGACTATAATTCACCCCTCCACTTT.

This sequence joins TRBV6-6 and TRBJ2-7, with TRBD1 identical over 10 bases. Germline V CDR1 and CDR2: MNHNY, SVGAGI (reference sequence). The CDR3 runs 15 residues. The junction had 7 bases not matched to a gene; V was cut back by 6 bases and J by 2 bases. The CDR3 spells CASRDSGQGAYEQYF. CDR3 in DNA: TGTGCCAGCAGGGATTCTGGACAGGGGGCCTACGAGCAGTACTTC.

The chain joins TRBV5-1 to TRBJ2-7; TRBD2 agrees at 11 bases. CDR3 size: 18 residues. Germline V gene lookup returns CDR1 SGHRS and CDR2 YFSETQ. V trimming: 0 bases; J trimming: 2 bases; junction bases outside the gene matches: 10. CDR3 sequence (DNA): TGCGCCAGCAGCTTGGGTGACTTTAGCGGGGGGGCTACCTACGAGCAGTACTTC. Translated, it gives CASSLGDFSGGATYEQYF.

The chain combines TRBV11-2 with TRBJ2-1; D tentatively fits TRBD1 or TRBD2 (6 bases each). This CDR3 has 14 amino acids. V lost 0 bases and J 15 bases, leaving 18 bases between the germline ends. Germline lookup yields CDR1 SGHAT and CDR2 FQNNGV. The CDR3 is CASSLDPGGPRPFF. CDR3 nucleotide sequence: TGTGCCAGCAGCTTAGATCCCGGGGGCCCCCGCCCGTTCTTC.

The chain combines TRBV2 with TRBJ2-4; 7 bases agree with TRBD2. CDR1 and CDR2 from the germline V gene are SNHLY and FYNNEI. The CDR3 has 18 amino acids. V gave up 0 bases and J gave up 0 bases; unmatched junction bases: 8. The DNA for the CDR3 is TGTGCCAGCAGTGAAGCCCCAGCGGGACCGTTAGCCAAAAACATTCAGTACTTC. This gives the protein CASSEAPAGPLAKNIQYF.

The rearrangement links TRBV6-1 to TRBJ2-5, with D hard to call. The germline V and J ends were trimmed by 2 bases and 2 bases, with 9 bases remaining between them. In germline, CDR1 is MNHNS, CDR2 SASEGT. The CDR3 is made up of 14 amino acids. The CDR3 reads CASSEKSLQETQYF. In DNA, the CDR3 is TGTGCCAGCAGTGAAAAGTCCTTACAAGAGACCCAGTACTTC.

CDR3 DNA sequence: TGTGCCAGCAGCTTGATGGATCAGCCCCAGCATTTT. It is translated as CASSLMDQPQHF. The genes are TRBV5-8 and TRBJ1-5, with D unresolved. From germline, CDR1 is SGHTS and CDR2 YDEGEE. With 1 base removed from V and 5 bases from J, the gap between germline ends came to 4 bases. CDR3 length: 12 residues.

This clone was found many times. V gene TRBV25-1 combines with J gene TRBJ1-1; no clear D gene. The CDR3 sequence is 12 residues long. V was trimmed by 7 bases and J by 4 bases, leaving 10 bases between them. Germline CDR1 is MGHDK and CDR2 is SYGVNS. The CDR3 bases are TGTGCCAGCAATGGGATTGGCACTGAAGCTTTCTTT. As protein: CASNGIGTEAFF.

This clone was counted a single time. V and J are TRBV29-1 and TRBJ2-5; D is possibly TRBD1 or TRBD2 (7 bases each). Germline V gene data show CDR1 as SQVTM and CDR2 as ANQGSEA. The CDR3 loop spans 13 amino acids. Trimming pared 3 bases from V and 7 bases from J, leaving 15 bases between. CDR3 protein: CSVDQGGDVTQYF. The CDR3 region has the DNA TGCAGCGTTGACCAGGGGGGGGATGTGACCCAGTACTTC.

The chain links TRBV7-2 to TRBJ1-4, with no clear D. The CDR3 runs to 14 residues. Per the germline V gene, CDR1 is SGHTA and CDR2 is FQGNSA. Trimming left V 5 bases short and J 8 bases short, with 15 bases between. The CDR3 bases are TGTGCCAGCAGCCGGGGTCTGGGAGGAGAAAAACTGTTTTTT. It yields the protein CASSRGLGGEKLFF.

The V call is TRBV5-4, the J call TRBJ2-1, with no clear D. Germline V gene data show CDR1 as SGHNT and CDR2 as YYREEE (reference sequence). V lost 0 bases and J 0 bases, leaving 7 bases between the germline ends. The CDR3 has 15 residues. The CDR3 DNA sequence: TGTGCCAGCAGCTTGGATAGCCCCTCCTACAATGAGCAGTTCTTC. It is translated as CASSLDSPSYNEQFF.

V is TRBV11-2 and J is TRBJ2-4, with no clear D. V lost 8 bases and J 9 bases, leaving 14 bases between the germline ends. The CDR3 spans 12 residues. Looked up from germline, CDR1 is SGHAT and CDR2 is FQNNGV. The CDR3 DNA reads TGTGCCAGCGGGCCATGGGGTGGCATTCAGTACTTC. As protein: CASGPWGGIQYF.

This chain links TRBV7-2 with TRBJ1-2; D remains ambiguous. The CDR3 contains 16 residues. Trimming left V 2 bases short and J 3 bases short, with 16 bases between. Germline V gene lookup returns CDR1 SGHTA and CDR2 FQGNSA. For the CDR3, the DNA is TGTGCCAGCAGCTTAACGGCCGGGCGTCAGTACTATGGCTACACCTTC. It yields the protein CASSLTAGRQYYGYTF.

V gene TRBV4-3 combines with J gene TRBJ2-7, with 7 nucleotides matching TRBD1. V lost 1 base to trimming and J lost 6 bases; unmatched junction nucleotides: 3. The germline V gene encodes CDR1 LGHNA and CDR2 YSLEER. CDR3 length: 13 amino acids. The CDR3 is CASSQVTGREQYF. Here the CDR3 DNA reads TGCGCCAGCAGCCAAGTGACAGGGCGCGAGCAGTACTTC.

This chain joins TRBV9 and TRBJ1-2; 7 bases match TRBD1. Germline V gives CDR1 SGDLS, CDR2 YYNGEE. V was pared by 0 bases and J by 6 bases, with 20 bases of the junction left unmatched. The CDR3 contains 19 residues. The DNA of the CDR3 is TGTGCCAGCAGCGTAGAGCCCCATCCCCGCGAGGCAGGGGGTGATGGCTACACCTTC. Protein: CASSVEPHPREAGGDGYTF.

The chain couples TRBV5-4 to TRBJ2-1; 9 nucleotides agree with TRBD1. CDR3 length: 15 residues. V dropped 2 bases and J dropped 7; count of bases not matched to a gene: 7. CDR1 SGHNT and CDR2 YYREEE come from the germline V gene (reference sequence). The CDR3 DNA is TGTGCCAGCAGCTTTCCGGGACAGGGTGGGAATGAGCAGTTCTTC. Translation gives CASSFPGQGGNEQFF.

The chain carries TRBV7-2 and TRBJ2-5, with 7 bases fitting TRBD2. J lost 2 bases, V lost 6 bases, and 6 bases had no gene match. Germline CDR1 is SGHTA and CDR2 is FQGNSA. This CDR3 has 14 amino acids. CDR3 in DNA: TGTGCCAGCAGGATGCGGCGGGGGCAAGAGACCCAGTACTTC. Translation gives CASRMRRGQETQYF. Full variable domain (outside the CDR3, taken from reference TRBV7-2 and TRBJ2-5): GAGVSQSPSNKVTEKGKDVELRCDPISGHTALYWYRQSLGQGLEFLIYFQGNSAPDKSGLPSDRFSAERTGGSVSTLTIQRTQQEDSAVYLCASRMRRGQETQYFGPGTRLLVL.

This clone has just one count. In DNA form, the CDR3 reads TGTGCCAGCAGCTATCGACAGGTCCGAAAGAACACTGAAGCTTTCTTT. The encoded protein is CASSYRQVRKNTEAFF. V gene TRBV5-6 combines with J gene TRBJ1-1, with D possibly TRBD1 on 6 matching bases. Germline V gene data show CDR1 as SGHDT and CDR2 as YYEEEE. CDR3 size: 16 residues. The V gene lost 3 bases and the J gene lost 1 base, with 16 bases spanning the gap. The full variable domain, with the rest looked up from reference TRBV5-6 and TRBJ1-1, is DAGVTQSPTHLIKTRGQQVTLRCSPKSGHDTVSWYQQALGQGPQFIFQYYEEEERQRGNFPDRFSGHQFPNYSSELNVNALLLGDSALYLCASSYRQVRKNTEAFFGQGTRLTVV.

As to this clone: One junction end does not reproduce the germline sequence, and a read error may be involved. This chain joins TRBV19 and TRBJ2-6; weak D call: TRBD1 (6 bases). From germline, CDR1 is LNHDA and CDR2 SQIVND (reference sequence). The CDR3 loop spans 15 amino acids. This CDR3 reads CASSIEGVGANVLTF. The CDR3 nucleotides read TGTGCCAGTAGCATAGAGGGGGTTGGGGCCAACGTCCTGACTTTC.

For the CDR3, the DNA is TGTGCCAGCAGTACTTTCGGGAACACTGAAGCTTTCTTT. It translates to CASSTFGNTEAFF. V gene TRBV28 combines with J gene TRBJ1-1; no firm D call. The ends were cut back, 5 bases at V and 1 base at J, with 8 bases in the middle. This CDR3 has 13 amino acids. Germline V gene data show CDR1 as MDHEN and CDR2 as SYDVKM.